This T cell receptor beta chain was captured by sequencing in a study of T cell repertoires in cytomegalovirus infection. Study background: Indications of both CMV infection and matching HLA type were provided by public TCR beta signatures.

As concerns this clonotype: The antigen is not known.

MiXCR, applied by TCRdb to the reads, yields one record per CDR3 protein. The repertoire holds over 100,000 distinct CDR3 sequences, 25% to 35% seen once, with roughly 77% in the top ten. The germline gives CDR1 SGHNT, CDR2 YYREEE (reference sequence). The CDR3 has 13 amino acids. The V and J ends lost 7 bases and 5 bases respectively, with 13 bases between them. Study observations and caveats: Clonotype analysis showed dominance of the ex vivo response by HLA-C-restricted CMV-specific TCR beta clonotypes.

This specimen consisted of CD8+ T cells from cultured PBMCs, obtained from culture after CMV antigen stimulation. The chain has TRBV5-4 and TRBJ2-1, with D unresolved. This TCR was sampled from a human donor in good health (CMV status not recorded). Some clones in this sample may be carry-over from other donors' samples. The CDR3 nucleotides are TGTGCCAGCTCCGCCCCGGCGGACAATGAGCAGTTCTTC. Translating it yields CASSAPADNEQFF.